This T cell receptor beta chain was identified in a study of blood T cell repertoires in COVID-19 (dated by TCRdb to about 2020). Background for the entire study: The collaborator samples originated in the United States, Italy and Spain and spanned the acute and convalescent phases of COVID-19. The material from the prospective study consisted of cDNA or gDNA derived from T cells, B-cell-depleted T cells, or PBMCs. Subjects who had been exposed to COVID-19, were actively infected with it, or had recovered from it provided the deeply sampled blood TCRbeta repertoires that made up the dataset. A freely available public database, intended as a resource for researchers studying the immune response to SARS-CoV-2, is where the repertoires were released. Samples came from the ongoing ImmuneRACE study (first 160 participants) plus 1,254 subjects from 6 global collaborators. A de-identified subject ID, COVID-19 status, age in years and sex were almost always included in the sample metadata. Where available, HLA class I and class II types were taken from metadata supplied by the sample provider and were not determined by assay-based typing.

Reading from cysteine to phenylalanine, the CDR3 counts 14 amino acids. The retained sequence is limited to the CDR3, 42 bases, with the frame set at the first base. Via the germline V gene (reference sequence), CDR1 is SGHNT and CDR2 YYREEE. Trimming removed 5 bases from V and 5 bases from J; the gene matches leave 9 bases unexplained. TCRbeta CDR3 regions were amplified from genomic DNA using the immunoSEQ Assay, a bias-controlled multiplex PCR. The original pipeline was this. The number of nucleated cells in each sample was estimated by amplification of reference gene primers within the assay. To quantify the absolute abundance of each unique TCRbeta CDR3 rearrangement, sequence reads were collapsed and filtered. Productive Simpson clonality was computed per sample as the square root of Simpson's diversity index over productive rearrangements. Drawn from immuneACCESS, this table holds only the in-frame rearrangements with V and J called that TCRdb kept. Clones are partly lost; checked studies trace under half to an unresolved V gene and leave the rest unexplained. V and J calls and clone size follow that table, whereas D and trimming were derived from the DNA. The sample contains fewer than 50,000 clones, around 80% of them found a single time. Under 30% of the sample comes from the top ten.

On the study overall, not on this receptor specifically: The quantity of clinical and demographic metadata differed by source and by participant and was supplied without curation.

Turning to this clone: Its antigen is still unknown. No clone much larger than this one lies a single base away; base qualities are absent.

The collaborating institutions used their own protocols to collect whole blood in K2EDTA tubes. Collaborator samples were shipped for TCRbeta analysis as frozen whole blood, isolated PBMCs, or DNA extracted from either sample type. The chain couples TRBV5-4 to TRBJ2-5, and 7 junctional nucleotides match TRBD2. The sequence was obtained from a man between 65 and 85 years old with acute or convalescent COVID-19. The specimen sequenced was peripheral blood. The CDR3 protein sequence reads: CASSQGSGAETQYF. The nucleotides are TGTGCCAGCAGTCAAGGAAGCGGGGCGGAGACCCAGTACTTC. The variable domain in full, with residues beyond the CDR3 obtained from the reference TRBV5-4 and TRBJ2-5 genes, is ETGVTQSPTHLIKTRGQQVTLRCSSQSGHNTVSWYQQALGQGPQFIFQYYREEENGRGNFPPRFSGLQFPNYSSELNVNALELDDSALYLCASSQGSGAETQYFGPGTRLLVL.